These T cell receptor beta chains were read from a single sample in a study of CD8+ T cells in alopecia areata. Libraries were prepared by immunoSEQ multiplex PCR; TCRdb keeps only in-frame clonotypes and omits some of them. The sample yields about 76,000 clones, approximately 72% seen once. Sequenced material: CD8+ T cells sorted from blood, taken at week 24, from a patient treated with tofacitinib. These receptors were collected from a human donor with alopecia areata. Each CDR3 is given with its conserved first and last residue. A D gene is named only where the DNA matches it firmly. Clone sizes are given selectively: once, few, many, or a class where the clone is expanded.

CDR3nt	CDR3aa	abundance	d_gene	v_gene	j_gene
TGTGCCAACCAGATTAGTCCCTACGAGCAGTACTTC	CANQISPYEQYF	.	.	TRBV2	TRBJ2-7
TGTGCCAGCAGCGGACAGGGTCAAGCTTATGGCTACACCTTC	CASSGQGQAYGYTF	.	TRBD1	TRBV7-9	TRBJ1-2
TGTGCCAGCAGTGAATATCCGAATGAGCAGTTCTTC	CASSEYPNEQFF	.	.	TRBV25-1	TRBJ2-1
TGCGCCAGCAGCTTGTGGCAGGGAGCTAACTATGGCTACACCTTC	CASSLWQGANYGYTF	.	.	TRBV5-1	TRBJ1-2
TGTGCCAGCAGCTTAGGAGTCCCAGAAGCTTTCTTT	CASSLGVPEAFF	.	.	TRBV7-6	TRBJ1-1
TGTGCCACCCTCCGGACAGAAAACACTGAAGCTTTCTTT	CATLRTENTEAFF	.	.	TRBV6-1	TRBJ1-1
TGTGCCAGCAGTGGACTAGCGGGGGGGACGGCGGATACGCAGTATTTT	CASSGLAGGTADTQYF	few	TRBD2	TRBV9	TRBJ2-3
TGTGCCTGGACCGCGGTAGGGTCAGCAGATACGCAGTATTTT	CAWTAVGSADTQYF	.	.	TRBV30	TRBJ2-3
TGTGCCACCAGCGCCACACGACAGGGAGTCGAGCAGTACTTC	CATSATRQGVEQYF	.	TRBD1	TRBV15	TRBJ2-7
TGTGCCAGCAGTTCCTCTCTAGGATACAATGAGCAGTTCTTC	CASSSSLGYNEQFF	.	.	TRBV27	TRBJ2-1
TGTGCCAGCAGCCAAAGGACGGTGAACACTGAAGCTTTCTTT	CASSQRTVNTEAFF	.	.	TRBV5-4	TRBJ1-1
TGTGCCAGTAGTTTAACACAGGGGACTCCAAGCTCCTACAATGAGCAGTTCTTC	CASSLTQGTPSSYNEQFF	.	.	TRBV19	TRBJ2-1
TGTGCCAGCAGAGATGGAGTTACTGGCACAGATACGCAGTATTTT	CASRDGVTGTDTQYF	.	.	TRBV27	TRBJ2-3
TGTGCCAGTAGGGCGGGCTTTGATGGCTACACCTTC	CASRAGFDGYTF	few	.	TRBV19	TRBJ1-2
TGCGCCAGCAGCTTGGAGCTGGGGGCGAGCGAGCAGTACTTC	CASSLELGASEQYF	few	.	TRBV5-1	TRBJ2-7
TGCGCCAGCAGCCAACGACAGGGGGCGAGGACTGAAGCTTTCTTT	CASSQRQGARTEAFF	.	TRBD1	TRBV4-3	TRBJ1-1
TGTGCCTGGAGTGGGGAGCTAGCGGGAGGGCCCCGCACAGATACGCAGTATTTT	CAWSGELAGGPRTDTQYF	.	TRBD2	TRBV30	TRBJ2-3
TGTGCCAGCAGTTACCCGGATGCCCGGGGTGAGCAGTTCTTC	CASSYPDARGEQFF	.	.	TRBV6-5	TRBJ2-1
TGTGCCAGCAGTGCGGGCCCCGGCAATCAGCCCCAGCATTTT	CASSAGPGNQPQHF	.	.	TRBV25-1	TRBJ1-5
TGTGCCAGCTCACCATTCGAGGGTCTAAATCAGCCCCAGCATTTT	CASSPFEGLNQPQHF	once	.	TRBV18	TRBJ1-5
TGTGCCAGCAGTGAGTGGGACAGGGAAATCGGCACTGAAGCTTTCTTT	CASSEWDREIGTEAFF	.	TRBD1	TRBV6-1	TRBJ1-1
TGTGCCAGCAGCATGATCGTCCGGGACAGGGGGCTGTACGAGCAGTACTTC	CASSMIVRDRGLYEQYF	few	TRBD1	TRBV7-9	TRBJ2-7
TGCGCCAGCAGCTCAACGGGGGGACTAGCGGGAGTAGGCTCCTACAATGAGCAGTTCTTC	CASSSTGGLAGVGSYNEQFF	.	TRBD2	TRBV5-1	TRBJ2-1
TGTGCCAGCAGTTTCGCGGCTACCTACGAGCAGTACTTC	CASSFAATYEQYF	few	.	TRBV27	TRBJ2-7
TGCGCCAGCAGCCAAGAGGGAACTAGGGGAATATACAATGAGCAGTTCTTC	CASSQEGTRGIYNEQFF	.	.	TRBV4-3	TRBJ2-1
TGTGCCAGCAGCGCCTATACAGGGATGAACACTGAAGCTTTCTTT	CASSAYTGMNTEAFF	.	.	TRBV7-3	TRBJ1-1
TGCGCCAGCAGTCTGGGGGCGGCCGGGTTGCCTGAGCAGTTCTTC	CASSLGAAGLPEQFF	.	.	TRBV5-1	TRBJ2-1
TGCGCCAGCAGCCAAGACGAGGATTCCTACAATGAGCAGTTCTTC	CASSQDEDSYNEQFF	many	.	TRBV4-3	TRBJ2-1
TGTGCCAGCAGCTGGACAGGGCTTGGTGAAGCTTTCTTT	CASSWTGLGEAFF	few	TRBD1	TRBV14	TRBJ1-1
TGTGCCAGCAGCTTAGGGGACTATCATGAGCAGTTCTTC	CASSLGDYHEQFF	few	TRBD2	TRBV7-7	TRBJ2-1
TGTGCCAGCAGATACAGGGGGCATGACTCCTACGAGCAGTACTTC	CASRYRGHDSYEQYF	few	TRBD1	TRBV27	TRBJ2-7
TGCGCCAGCAGCTTATTCGGAGGAGACGAGCAGTACTTC	CASSLFGGDEQYF	.	.	TRBV5-1	TRBJ2-7
TGTGCCAGCAGCTCGGACAGCCACACTGAAGCTTTCTTT	CASSSDSHTEAFF	.	.	TRBV2	TRBJ1-1
TGTGCCACTAGGGACACTGATCAGCCCCAGCATTTT	CATRDTDQPQHF	.	.	TRBV15	TRBJ1-5
TGTGCCAGCAGCAGACTTATTTGGGATACGCAGTATTTT	CASSRLIWDTQYF	.	.	TRBV2	TRBJ2-3